What follows are 21 T cell receptor beta chains derived from one specimen sequenced in a study of cytomegalovirus exposure and HLA in healthy donors. With 60 Vbeta and 13 Jbeta primers, the PCR was carried out. Assay: immunoSEQ multiplex PCR; the TCRdb copy retains only in-frame clones and omits some. The sample includes about 120,000 clones. What was sequenced was PBMCs. The origin of the receptors is a man younger than 30 in good health and CMV-seronegative.

CDR3 DNA sequence: TGTGCCAGCAGCTCCTCAGGGGGCGCATATAATTCACCCCTCCACTTT. Translating gives CASSSSGGAYNSPLHF. The genes are TRBV7-9 and TRBJ1-6, with 8 bases lining up with TRBD1. CDR3 length equals 16 residues. Germline V gives CDR1 SEHNR, CDR2 FQNEAQ (reference sequence). J lost 4 bases, V lost 4 bases, and 6 bases had no gene match.

V and J are TRBV28 and TRBJ1-1; D remains unclear. Germline CDR1 is MDHEN and CDR2 is SYDVKM. The CDR3 has 10 amino acids. The ends were cut back, 7 bases at V and 6 bases at J, with 6 bases in the middle. CDR3 nucleotide sequence: TGTGCCAGCATAGATTCTGAAGCTTTCTTT. Translation gives CASIDSEAFF.

This chain joins TRBV2 and TRBJ1-5; 11 bases align to TRBD1. CDR3 length: 16 amino acids. With V trimmed by 3 bases and J by 4 bases, 5 bases remained unmatched. The V gene's germline CDR1 is SNHLY and CDR2 FYNNEI. CDR3 nucleotides: TGTGCCAGCAGTGAGGGACAGGGGGGGGTTAATCAGCCCCAGCATTTT. As protein: CASSEGQGGVNQPQHF.

The V call is TRBV6-5, the J call TRBJ1-2; TRBD1 might be the D (6 bases). This CDR3 has 14 residues. Per the germline V gene, CDR1 is MNHEY and CDR2 is SVGAGI. V lost 6 bases to trimming and J lost 5 bases, with 16 bases between them. The CDR3 is CASSLSGGAYGYTF. In DNA form, the CDR3 reads TGTGCCAGCAGCCTAAGTGGGGGGGCGTATGGCTACACCTTC.

The V and J genes are TRBV5-6 and TRBJ1-2, with 9 nucleotides matching TRBD1. The CDR3 covers 13 residues. Per the germline V gene, CDR1 is SGHDT and CDR2 is YYEEEE. J was trimmed by 8 bases and V by 5 bases; bases with no gene match: 7. Written as DNA, the CDR3 is TGTGCCAGCAGTAGGACAGGGGAAGGAGGCTACACCTTC. Translation gives CASSRTGEGGYTF.

The rearrangement uses TRBV5-4 and TRBJ2-5; 12 bases align to TRBD2. This CDR3 region has 20 residues. Germline V gene sequence: CDR1 SGHNT, CDR2 YYREEE (reference sequence). The V and J ends lost 2 bases and 2 bases, in that order; junction bases with no gene match: 16. CDR3 sequence reads: CASSFLGGLAGPRGQETQYF. CDR3 coding DNA: TGTGCCAGCAGCTTTCTGGGGGGACTAGCGGGTCCCAGGGGACAAGAGACCCAGTACTTC.

This chain joins TRBV9 and TRBJ1-1; 8 positions agree with TRBD1. The V segment lost 4 bases and the J segment 5 bases; nucleotides outside the gene matches: 10. CDR3 length equals 15 residues. The germline gives CDR1 SGDLS, CDR2 YYNGEE. The CDR3 is CASSSNGQGGTEAFF. For the CDR3, the DNA is TGTGCCAGCAGCTCCAACGGACAGGGCGGAACTGAAGCTTTCTTT.

This chain links TRBV6-6 with TRBJ2-5, with TRBD1 identical over 7 bases. The V and J ends lost 3 bases and 5 bases, in that order; junction bases with no gene match: 6. The CDR3 has 14 amino acids. Germline loops: CDR1 MNHNY, CDR2 SVGAGI (reference sequence). The CDR3 reads CASSYEGAWETQYF. The CDR3 nucleotides read TGTGCCAGCAGTTATGAGGGGGCATGGGAGACCCAGTACTTC.

V and J are TRBV7-9 and TRBJ2-7, with 10 bases lining up with TRBD1. The CDR3 consists of 16 residues. Germline V gene lookup returns CDR1 SEHNR and CDR2 FQNEAQ (reference sequence). The V and J ends lost 5 bases and 3 bases, in that order; junction bases with no gene match: 10. The CDR3, as DNA: TGTGCCAGCAGCGAGGAGGGACAGGGGACTATCTACGAGCAGTACTTC. Translation gives CASSEEGQGTIYEQYF.

The genes are TRBV11-3 and TRBJ1-1; D is perhaps TRBD1 (6 bases). The germline CDR1 and CDR2 sequences are SGHNT and YENEEA. This CDR3 comprises 12 residues. Trimming shortened V by 4 bases and J by 4 bases, and 7 bases separated the two germline ends. The CDR3 DNA follows: TGTGCCAGCAGCTCGACAGGCACTGAAGCTTTCTTT. It specifies CASSSTGTEAFF.

The chain links TRBV27 to TRBJ1-3, with TRBD1 identical over 7 bases. The germline V gene has CDR1 MNHEY and CDR2 SMNVEV (reference sequence). The CDR3 is 17 residues long. V lost 8 bases and J lost 2; bases outside the gene matches: 15. The CDR3 nucleotides read TGTGCCAGCGTGATACCAACCTTGGACAGGACTGGAAACACCATATATTTT. It specifies CASVIPTLDRTGNTIYF.

The rearrangement links TRBV9 to TRBJ2-7, with 9 bases aligning to TRBD2. Germline V gives CDR1 SGDLS, CDR2 YYNGEE. The CDR3 is 15 residues long. The V and J ends lost 3 bases and 5 bases, in that order; junction bases with no gene match: 9. The CDR3 nucleotides are TGTGCCAGCAGCGCTACCGGGACTAGCACTAACGAGCAGTACTTC. Translation gives CASSATGTSTNEQYF. Full variable domain (remainder filled in from reference TRBV9 and TRBJ2-7): DSGVTQTPKHLITATGQRVTLRCSPRSGDLSVYWYQQSLDQGLQFLIQYYNGEERAKGNILERFSAQQFPDLHSELNLSSLELGDSALYFCASSATGTSTNEQYFGPGTRLTVT.

This chain links TRBV6-1 with TRBJ2-2; D is ambiguous. Germline CDR1 reads MNHNS; CDR2 reads SASEGT. V was trimmed by 2 bases and J by 2 bases, leaving 12 bases between them. This CDR3 is built from 16 residues. CDR3 DNA sequence: TGTGCCAGCAGTGAACTAGGCAGCTTTAACACCGGGGAGCTGTTTTTT. Protein: CASSELGSFNTGELFF.

The gene calls are TRBV4-1 and TRBJ2-7; D is unclear. V lost 1 base and J lost 2, with 12 bases in between. Germline V gene data show CDR1 as MGHRA and CDR2 as YSYEKL. The CDR3 sequence is 15 residues long. CDR3 DNA sequence: TGCGCCAGCAGCCAAGCAGCGACCGAAGCCTACGAGCAGTACTTC. Its translation: CASSQAATEAYEQYF.

The gene calls are TRBV19 and TRBJ2-7, with 8 bases aligning to TRBD2. CDR1 is LNHDA, CDR2 SQIVND, per germline (reference sequence). The CDR3 covers 15 residues. V was pared by 5 bases and J by 9 bases, with 15 bases of the junction left unmatched. The CDR3 reads CASSSRSGTRTVQYF. Written as DNA, the CDR3 is TGTGCCAGTAGTTCCCGCTCCGGGACTAGGACGGTGCAGTACTTC.

This chain links TRBV28 with TRBJ1-1, with D perhaps TRBD1 (6 bases). The CDR3 is 15 amino acids. V was trimmed by 7 bases and J by 5 bases, leaving 20 bases between them. Germline assignment: CDR1 MDHEN and CDR2 SYDVKM. The CDR3 region is CASTTQGGGATEAFF. DNA of the CDR3: TGTGCCAGCACCACCCAGGGCGGGGGCGCGACTGAAGCTTTCTTT.

The chain couples TRBV9 to TRBJ2-7; tentative D call: TRBD2 (6 bases). Trimming shortened V by 0 bases and J by 6 bases, and 10 bases separated the two germline ends. Germline V lookup: CDR1 SGDLS, CDR2 YYNGEE. This CDR3 region has 13 residues. DNA of the CDR3: TGTGCCAGCAGCGTAGGGCAGGGAGGCGAGCAGTACTTC. Translating it yields CASSVGQGGEQYF. Supplemented by reference TRBV9 and TRBJ2-7, the full variable domain reads DSGVTQTPKHLITATGQRVTLRCSPRSGDLSVYWYQQSLDQGLQFLIQYYNGEERAKGNILERFSAQQFPDLHSELNLSSLELGDSALYFCASSVGQGGEQYFGPGTRLTVT.

The rearrangement links TRBV5-1 to TRBJ2-7, with 7 bases lining up with TRBD1. The CDR3 loop spans 14 amino acids. Per germline, CDR1 SGHRS and CDR2 YFSETQ. The V and J ends lost 0 bases and 3 bases, in that order; junction bases with no gene match: 3. CDR3 amino acids: CASSLEGQFYEQYF. The CDR3 DNA reads TGCGCCAGCAGCTTGGAGGGACAGTTCTACGAGCAGTACTTC.

This chain uses TRBV11-2 with TRBJ1-1, with 7 bases that match TRBD1. The trim removed 5 bases at V and 5 bases at J, leaving 5 bases unmatched. The CDR3 totals 13 residues. The germline V gene encodes CDR1 SGHAT and CDR2 FQNNGV. As DNA, the CDR3 is TGTGCCAGCAGCCGTTTACAGGGGACTGAAGCTTTCTTT. Its protein is CASSRLQGTEAFF.

This chain links TRBV15 with TRBJ1-1; TRBD1 aligns across 8 bases. Germline V gene data show CDR1 as LNHNV and CDR2 as YYDKDF (reference sequence). Unmatched junction bases numbered 8, after V lost 8 bases and J lost 0 bases. The CDR3 is 15 amino acids. The CDR3 spells CATETGDRMNTEAFF. In DNA form, the CDR3 reads TGTGCCACCGAGACGGGGGACAGGATGAACACTGAAGCTTTCTTT.

The rearrangement links TRBV7-6 to TRBJ1-3; a possible D gene is TRBD1 (5 bases). Germline-derived CDR1 and CDR2 are SGHVS and FNYEAQ. The CDR3 sequence is 19 residues long. V was cut by 0 bases and J by 2 bases, with 20 bases left in between. The CDR3 region is CASSLAEWKGLGPGNTIYF. The DNA for the CDR3 is TGTGCCAGCAGCTTAGCGGAATGGAAGGGACTAGGACCTGGAAACACCATATATTTT.